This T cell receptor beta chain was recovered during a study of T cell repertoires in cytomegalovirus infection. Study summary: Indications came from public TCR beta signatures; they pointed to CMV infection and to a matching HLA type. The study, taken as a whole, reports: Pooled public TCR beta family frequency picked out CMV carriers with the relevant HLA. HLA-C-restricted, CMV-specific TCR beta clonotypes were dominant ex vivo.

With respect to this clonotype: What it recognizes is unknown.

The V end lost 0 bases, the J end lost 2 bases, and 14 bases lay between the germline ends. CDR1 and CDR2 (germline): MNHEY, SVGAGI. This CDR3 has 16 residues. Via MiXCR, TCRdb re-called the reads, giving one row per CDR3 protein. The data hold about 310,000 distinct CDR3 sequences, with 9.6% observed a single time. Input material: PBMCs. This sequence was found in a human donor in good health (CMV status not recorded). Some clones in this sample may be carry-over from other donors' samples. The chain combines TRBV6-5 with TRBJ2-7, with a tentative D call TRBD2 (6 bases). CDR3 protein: CASSYSSGDPTYEQYF. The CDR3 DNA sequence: TGTGCCAGCAGTTACTCATCGGGGGACCCCACCTACGAGCAGTACTTC.